These T cell receptor beta chains were read from a single sample in a study of blood T cell repertoires in COVID-19. Here immunoSEQ multiplex PCR was the method, and the copy in TCRdb shows in-frame clones only, minus some. The repertoire consists of hundreds of thousands of clones, with approximately 91% occurring once and the leading ten covering roughly 8%. The sequencing sample was made of PBMCs or T cells enriched from blood (not recorded which). Source of these receptors: a woman aged 55-70 years who had recovered from COVID-19. Each CDR3 is given without its conserved first and last residue. Fields, in order: V gene, J gene, CDR3 protein.

V: TRBV7-2
J: TRBJ1-1
CDR3: ASSLDTGGVSEAF

V: TRBV5-1
J: TRBJ2-2
CDR3: ASRSDRSTGELF

V: TRBV20-1
J: TRBJ1-1
CDR3: SARGGSGAF

V: TRBV24-1
J: TRBJ2-2
CDR3: ATSVRGNTGELF

V: TRBV29-1
J: TRBJ1-2
CDR3: SAIAYNRDSSWGYT

V: TRBV27
J: TRBJ2-1
CDR3: ASSPWTIRYNEQF

V: TRBV9
J: TRBJ2-3
CDR3: ASSATGGFSTDTQY

V: TRBV7-2
J: TRBJ1-1
CDR3: ASSSAGTLMNTEAF

V: TRBV29-1
J: TRBJ2-2
CDR3: SGLRGGRNTGELF

V: TRBV11-3
J: TRBJ1-1
CDR3: ASSHTEGTEAF

V: TRBV25-1
J: TRBJ2-2
CDR3: ASSDDRVGTGELF

V: TRBV7-2
J: TRBJ1-1
CDR3: ASSLGQAVEAF

V: TRBV18
J: TRBJ1-2
CDR3: ASSPGEGHYGYT

V: TRBV7-9
J: TRBJ1-1
CDR3: ASGYRENTEAF

V: TRBV10-1
J: TRBJ2-1
CDR3: ASSESIAGGQNEQF

V: TRBV2
J: TRBJ1-1
CDR3: ASTRDRERGTEAF

V: TRBV9
J: TRBJ2-3
CDR3: ASSVEGTSSDTQY

V: TRBV6-5
J: TRBJ1-5
CDR3: ASSSQGIHNQPQH

V: TRBV11-2
J: TRBJ2-7
CDR3: ASSSNYEQY

V: TRBV3-1/TRBV3-2
J: TRBJ1-2
CDR3: ASSQGQGNYGYT

V: TRBV27
J: TRBJ1-6
CDR3: ASSTRQENHSPLH

V: TRBV15
J: TRBJ1-1
CDR3: ATREPTGGYTEAF

V: TRBV5-1
J: TRBJ1-2
CDR3: ASSPGEGYGYT

V: TRBV18
J: TRBJ1-2
CDR3: ASSPQGGYGYT

V: TRBV18
J: TRBJ2-2
CDR3: ASSELALNTGELF

V: TRBV13
J: TRBJ2-5
CDR3: ASSPSTGLVSYQETQY

V: TRBV9
J: TRBJ2-7
CDR3: ASSVGTRDEQY

V: TRBV28
J: TRBJ2-2
CDR3: ASSRRGRDTGELF

V: TRBV24-1
J: TRBJ2-1
CDR3: ATSDSSGGYYMGLNEQF

V: TRBV7-7
J: TRBJ1-1
CDR3: ASSPWTGGSVTEAF

V: TRBV7-9
J: TRBJ1-5
CDR3: ASSLVLGGLSNQPQH

V: TRBV24-1
J: TRBJ2-2
CDR3: ATNRGTDGELF

V: TRBV10-3
J: TRBJ1-2
CDR3: AIPWTGGGGYT

V: TRBV7-9
J: TRBJ1-4
CDR3: ASSLGTELF

V: TRBV5-1
J: TRBJ1-3
CDR3: ASSPGGGPRSGNTIY

V: TRBV18
J: TRBJ2-5
CDR3: ASSLELAVQETQY

V: TRBV11-2
J: TRBJ2-7
CDR3: ASSLEGQGLSYEQY

V: TRBV6-5
J: TRBJ2-2
CDR3: ASSSGGGRELF

V: TRBV30
J: TRBJ2-3
CDR3: AWSPRHSQGASTDTQY

V: TRBV4-2
J: TRBJ2-2
CDR3: ASSQTGSNTGELF

V: TRBV15
J: TRBJ1-6
CDR3: ATSRAPRSSPLH

V: TRBV6-1
J: TRBJ1-2
CDR3: ASSEPSLGSYGYT

V: TRBV14
J: TRBJ1-3
CDR3: ASSQVTGSGNTIY

V: TRBV28
J: TRBJ1-1
CDR3: ATTRPSQASNEAF

V: TRBV11-2
J: TRBJ1-4
CDR3: ASSLGDSTNEKLF

V: TRBV27
J: TRBJ2-5
CDR3: ASSFLGQGQKTQY

V: TRBV6-6
J: TRBJ1-5
CDR3: ASSSRGDSSNQPQH

V: TRBV10-2
J: TRBJ1-3
CDR3: ASLGSPGNTIY

V: TRBV5-4
J: TRBJ2-2
CDR3: ASSFLATSGGVGELF

V: TRBV11-2
J: TRBJ2-1
CDR3: ASSPSRGGLGEQF

V: TRBV25-1
J: TRBJ2-7
CDR3: ASSARQGHSYEQY

V: TRBV24-1
J: TRBJ2-1
CDR3: ATSDSGGRLYNEQF

V: TRBV5-1
J: TRBJ2-3
CDR3: ASSLLAGPSTDTQY

V: TRBV4-1
J: TRBJ1-1
CDR3: ASSQAPGTGNTEAF

V: TRBV5-6
J: TRBJ1-1
CDR3: ASSFIPGNTEAF